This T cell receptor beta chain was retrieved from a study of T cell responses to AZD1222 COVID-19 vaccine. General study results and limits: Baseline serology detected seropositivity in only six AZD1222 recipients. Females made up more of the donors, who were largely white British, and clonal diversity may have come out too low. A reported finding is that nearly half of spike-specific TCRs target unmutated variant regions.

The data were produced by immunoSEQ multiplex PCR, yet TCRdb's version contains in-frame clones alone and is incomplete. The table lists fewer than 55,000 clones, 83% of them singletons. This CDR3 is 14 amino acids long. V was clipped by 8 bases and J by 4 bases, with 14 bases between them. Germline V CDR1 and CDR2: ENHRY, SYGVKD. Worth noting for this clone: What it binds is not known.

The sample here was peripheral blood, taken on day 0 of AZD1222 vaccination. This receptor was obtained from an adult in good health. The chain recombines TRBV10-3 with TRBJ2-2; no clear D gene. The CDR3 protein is CAIAEFRPTGELFF. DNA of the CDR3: TGTGCCATCGCTGAGTTTAGGCCCACCGGGGAGCTGTTTTTT.